These 9 T cell receptor beta chains came from one sample sequenced in a study of OX40 agonist ivuxolimab in advanced cancers. Only in-frame clones appear in the TCRdb table, and some are missing; sequencing was by immunoSEQ multiplex PCR. The repertoire has approximately 61,000 clones, about nine tenths of them found once; the top ten carry about a sixth. The specimen comprised CD4+ or CD8+ T cells sorted from blood, sampled in a trial of the OX40 agonist ivuxolimab. Source of these receptors: an adult with an advanced solid tumor such as melanoma, head and neck, liver or kidney cancer.

This chain joins TRBV7-9 and TRBJ1-2; no clear D gene. Germline-derived CDR1 and CDR2 are SEHNR and FQNEAQ (reference sequence). Between the trimmed V and J ends, which lost 5 bases and 6 bases, there was a span of 10 bases. The CDR3 contains 12 residues. This chain's CDR3 is CASSSFGDGYTF. The CDR3 DNA follows: TGTGCCAGCAGCAGCTTCGGGGATGGCTACACCTTC.

The chain combines TRBV29-1 with TRBJ2-1; D gene unclear. The germline V gene encodes CDR1 SQVTM and CDR2 ANQGSEA. The length of the CDR3 is 11 residues. Trimming removed 2 bases from V and 7 bases from J, with 6 bases in between. CDR3 protein: CSVEYWNEQFF. In nucleotides, the CDR3 is TGCAGCGTTGAATACTGGAATGAGCAGTTCTTC.

The CDR3 DNA reads TGTGCCAGCGGAACTCCGGGACACTACGAGCAGTACTTC. This gives the protein CASGTPGHYEQYF. This chain connects TRBV7-9 to TRBJ2-7; the D gene is possibly TRBD1 (6 bases). The V and J ends lost 8 bases and 3 bases respectively, with 14 bases between them. Per germline, CDR1 SEHNR and CDR2 FQNEAQ (reference sequence). This CDR3 contains 13 residues.

This clone is a singleton in its sample. The V call is TRBV7-2, the J call TRBJ2-1; 9 positions match TRBD2. The CDR3 spans 16 residues. Germline V gene lookup returns CDR1 SGHTA and CDR2 FQGNSA. Trimming took 4 bases from V and 6 from J; bases not matched to a gene: 10. CDR3 DNA: TGTGCCAGCAGCTCCCCGACTAGCGGAGGCCCCAATGAGCAGTTCTTC. It is translated as CASSSPTSGGPNEQFF.

This chain connects TRBV5-4 to TRBJ1-1, with a possible D match to TRBD1 (5 bases). CDR1 is SGHNT, CDR2 YYREEE, per germline (reference sequence). Deletions cut 4 bases from V and 10 bases from J, with 20 bases between. CDR3 length: 14 amino acids. Here the CDR3 DNA reads TGTGCCAGCAGCGAAAAACTAGGGGCTGCGGGAGCTTTCTTT. Translated, it gives CASSEKLGAAGAFF.

V is TRBV12-5 and J is TRBJ1-1; no firm D call. Germline CDR1 and CDR2: LGHNT and FRNRAP. This CDR3 has 16 residues. V dropped 7 bases and J dropped 4 bases, with 22 bases sitting between them. The CDR3 DNA is TGTGCTAGTGACTGCAATTCTTGGTTCCGTGGCACTGAAGCTTTCTTT. Amino acid sequence: CASDCNSWFRGTEAFF.

The chain links TRBV4-2 to TRBJ2-1, with a weak D call TRBD2 (5 bases). V gave up 0 bases and J gave up 0 bases, with 15 bases separating them. Per the germline V gene, CDR1 is LGHNA and CDR2 is YNFKEQ. The CDR3 spans 18 residues. The CDR3 spells CASSQDGSTADSYNEQFF. The CDR3 nucleotides are TGTGCCAGCAGCCAAGATGGGAGTACGGCGGACTCCTACAATGAGCAGTTCTTC.

The chain carries TRBV7-9 and TRBJ2-1, with 7 bases aligning to TRBD1. CDR1 is SEHNR, CDR2 FQNEAQ, per germline (reference sequence). CDR3 length: 16 amino acids. The ends lost 3 bases at V and 5 bases at J; junction bases unmatched: 10. CDR3 sequence reads: CASSFPTGQEDNEQFF. DNA for the CDR3: TGTGCCAGCAGCTTCCCCACCGGACAGGAAGACAATGAGCAGTTCTTC.

The chain employs TRBV7-9 and TRBJ1-5; no definite D call. Germline values: CDR1 SEHNR, CDR2 FQNEAQ (reference sequence). This CDR3 spans 12 amino acids. Trimming left V 2 bases short and J 5 bases short, with 4 bases between. The CDR3 DNA reads as TGTGCCAGCAGCTTATGGGATCAGCCCCAGCATTTT. It codes for CASSLWDQPQHF.